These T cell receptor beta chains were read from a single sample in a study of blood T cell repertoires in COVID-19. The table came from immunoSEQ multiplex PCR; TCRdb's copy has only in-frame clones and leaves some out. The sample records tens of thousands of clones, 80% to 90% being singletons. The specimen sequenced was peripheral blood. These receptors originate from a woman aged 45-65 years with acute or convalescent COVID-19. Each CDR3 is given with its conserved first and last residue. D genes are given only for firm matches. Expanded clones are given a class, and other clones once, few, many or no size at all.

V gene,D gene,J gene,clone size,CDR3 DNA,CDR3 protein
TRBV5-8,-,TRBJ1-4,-,TGTGCCAGCAGCGACGGTCCTCCGAGAGGCGGTGAAAAACTGTTTTTT,CASSDGPPRGGEKLFF
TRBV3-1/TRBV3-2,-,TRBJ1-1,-,TGTGCCAGCAGCCCCCTGCCGGGGGGGACTGAAGCTTTCTTT,CASSPLPGGTEAFF
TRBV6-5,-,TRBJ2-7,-,TGTGCCAGCAGTTACTCGACACAAACCTACGAGCAGTACTTC,CASSYSTQTYEQYF
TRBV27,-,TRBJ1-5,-,TGTGCCAGCAGGTTACAGGGAATTGGTCAGCCCCAGCATTTT,CASRLQGIGQPQHF
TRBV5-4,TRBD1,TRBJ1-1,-,TGTGCCAGCAGCTTGGGACAGGGGGCTTTGGACACTGAAGCTTTCTTT,CASSLGQGALDTEAFF
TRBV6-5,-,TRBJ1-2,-,TGTGCCAGCAGTAACGGGGGGTTCTATGGCTACACCTTC,CASSNGGFYGYTF
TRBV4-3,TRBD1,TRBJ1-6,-,TGCGCCAGCAGCCGGGACAGGGTAGGCAATTCACCCCTCCACTTT,CASSRDRVGNSPLHF
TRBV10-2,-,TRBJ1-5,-,TGCGCCAGCCGGTCGAATAGTAATCAGCCCCAGCATTTT,CASRSNSNQPQHF
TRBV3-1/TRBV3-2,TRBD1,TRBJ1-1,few,TGTGCCAGCAGCCATAACAGGGGCCTTAACACTGAAGCTTTCTTT,CASSHNRGLNTEAFF
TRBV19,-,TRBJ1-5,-,TGTGCCAGTACCTCGGACACCTATAGCAATCAGCCCCAGCATTTT,CASTSDTYSNQPQHF
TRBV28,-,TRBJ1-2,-,TGTGCCAGCAGTTCAGACAGATCCTATGGCTACACCTTC,CASSSDRSYGYTF
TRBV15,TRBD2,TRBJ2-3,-,TGTGCCACCAGCGGTAGCGGGAGGGGTCTGAGCACAGATACGCAGTATTTT,CATSGSGRGLSTDTQYF
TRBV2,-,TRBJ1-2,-,TGTGCCAGCGGTCAGGGAAACTATGGCTACACCTTC,CASGQGNYGYTF
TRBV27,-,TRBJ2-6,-,TGTGCCAGCAGCCTCCGTCCGATAGACTCTGGGGCCAACGTCCTGACTTTC,CASSLRPIDSGANVLTF
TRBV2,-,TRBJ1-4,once,TGTGCCAGCAGTGTAGGGGTTAGGGAAAAACTGTTTTTT,CASSVGVREKLFF
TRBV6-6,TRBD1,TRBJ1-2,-,TGTGCCAGCACCACCTTCGACGACAGGGGGCGTGGTGGCTACACCTTC,CASTTFDDRGRGGYTF
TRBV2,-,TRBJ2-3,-,TGTGCCAGCAGTGAGGGGGGGCTGGGTACGCAGTATTTT,CASSEGGLGTQYF
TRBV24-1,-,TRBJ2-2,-,TGTGCCACCAGTGATTTACGCTCCGGGGTCGGGGAGCTGTTTTTT,CATSDLRSGVGELFF
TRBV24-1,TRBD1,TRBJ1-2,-,TGTGCCACCAGTGATTCCGGGACAGGGGAGGGAGGCTACACCTTC,CATSDSGTGEGGYTF
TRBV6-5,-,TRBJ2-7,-,TGTGCCAGCAGTTACGGGGAGAGGGCCTACGAGCAGTACTTC,CASSYGERAYEQYF
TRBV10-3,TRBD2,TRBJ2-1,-,TGTGCCATCAGGGATCCGAGCGGGACCAATGAGCAGTTCTTC,CAIRDPSGTNEQFF
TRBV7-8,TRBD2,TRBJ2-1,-,TGTGCCAGCAGCGTGACTAGCGGAAACACGCAGTTCTTC,CASSVTSGNTQFF
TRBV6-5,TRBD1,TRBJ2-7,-,TGTGCCAGCAGTCTGACAGGGGTTAGCTACGAGCAGTACTTC,CASSLTGVSYEQYF
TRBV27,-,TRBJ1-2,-,TGTGCCAGCAGTCCCACCAGGGGTTCTGGCTACACCTTC,CASSPTRGSGYTF
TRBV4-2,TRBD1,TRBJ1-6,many,TGTGCCAGCAGCCTCCCCATGGGACAGGGGTTGGATTCACCCCTCCACTTT,CASSLPMGQGLDSPLHF
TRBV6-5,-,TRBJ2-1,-,TGTGCCAGCACCACCGAATACGGGGGTTACAATGAGCAGTTCTTC,CASTTEYGGYNEQFF
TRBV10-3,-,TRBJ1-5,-,TGTGCCATCAGTGAGTTGGGGGGGGGTCAGCCCCAGCATTTT,CAISELGGGQPQHF
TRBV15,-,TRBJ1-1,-,TGTGCCACCAGCGAGATCGGGAACACTGAAGCTTTCTTT,CATSEIGNTEAFF
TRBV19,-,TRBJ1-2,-,TGTGCCAGTAGTCGAGGACTGACCTATGGCTACACCTTC,CASSRGLTYGYTF
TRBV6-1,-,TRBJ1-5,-,TGTGCCAGCAGTGAACAGGGTTTGGGCAATCAGCCCCAGCATTTT,CASSEQGLGNQPQHF
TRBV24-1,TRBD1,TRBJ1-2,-,TGTGCCACCAGTGAGACAGGGTTCGTGTATGGCTACACCTTC,CATSETGFVYGYTF
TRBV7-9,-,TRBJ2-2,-,TGTGCCAGCAGCTTGCAGCGATATCACACCGGGGAGCTGTTTTTT,CASSLQRYHTGELFF
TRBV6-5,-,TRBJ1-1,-,TGTGCCAGCAGTTCCCGTAGGGGGTTACAAGCTTTCTTT,CASSSRRGLQAFF
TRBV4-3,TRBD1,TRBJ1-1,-,TGCGCCAGCAGCCAAGAAGTCAGGACAGGGAACACTGAAGCTTTCTTT,CASSQEVRTGNTEAFF
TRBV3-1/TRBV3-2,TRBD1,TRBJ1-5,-,TGTGCCAGCAGCTTGGGACAGGGCAAGGCCCAGCATTTT,CASSLGQGKAQHF
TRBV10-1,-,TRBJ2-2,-,TGCGCCAGCAGTAGGGGGACCACCGGGGAGCTGTTTTTT,CASSRGTTGELFF
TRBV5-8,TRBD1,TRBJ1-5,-,TGTGCCAGCAGCTACGAACCGACAGGGGATAGGAGTCAGCCCCAGCATTTT,CASSYEPTGDRSQPQHF
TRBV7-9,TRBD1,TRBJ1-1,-,TGTGCCAGCAGCGCCCAGGGGGACCGCGCTGAAGCTTTCTTT,CASSAQGDRAEAFF
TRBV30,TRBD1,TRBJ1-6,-,TGTGCCTGGAGTAGGACAGGGGGCAATTCACCCCTCCACTTT,CAWSRTGGNSPLHF
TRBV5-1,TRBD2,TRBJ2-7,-,TGCGCCAGCAGCTTGTCCGGGAGGTCCTACGAGCAGTACTTC,CASSLSGRSYEQYF
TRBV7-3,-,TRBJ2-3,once,TGTGCCAGCAGCTTAATGTACACAGATACGCAGTATTTT,CASSLMYTDTQYF
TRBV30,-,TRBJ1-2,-,TGTGCCTGGCAATCCAGGGGCATTAACTATGGCTACACCTTC,CAWQSRGINYGYTF
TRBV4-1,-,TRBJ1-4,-,TGCGCCAGCAGCCCAGCGGTTAGGTCGAGCGAAAAACTGTTTTTT,CASSPAVRSSEKLFF
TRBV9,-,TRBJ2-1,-,TGTGCCAGCAGCGTAGGAGGGTATCTCTACAATGAGCAGTTCTTC,CASSVGGYLYNEQFF
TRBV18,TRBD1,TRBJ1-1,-,TGTGCCAGCTCACCAATGGGACAGGGGATGAACACTGAAGCTTTCTTT,CASSPMGQGMNTEAFF
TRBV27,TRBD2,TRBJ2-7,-,TGTGCCAGCAGACCCCTAGCGGGAGGGGGGTCCTACGAGCAGTACTTC,CASRPLAGGGSYEQYF
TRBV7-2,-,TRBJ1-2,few,TGTGCCAGCAGTCCAGATCAGGGGACCTATGGCTACACCTTC,CASSPDQGTYGYTF
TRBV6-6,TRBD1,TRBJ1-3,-,TGTGCCAGCCGCCAGGAGGGGGCAAGTGGAAACACCATATATTTT,CASRQEGASGNTIYF
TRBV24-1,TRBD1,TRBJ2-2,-,TGTGCCACCAGTGGCGGACAGGGATCGTGGACCGGGGAGCTGTTTTTT,CATSGGQGSWTGELFF
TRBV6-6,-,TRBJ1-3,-,TGTGCCAGCAGCCGTGGGGGAGGGTCCTCTGGAAACACCATATATTTT,CASSRGGGSSGNTIYF
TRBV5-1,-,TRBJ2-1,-,TGCGCCAGCAGCTTGGGCGTCCTGAGCTCCTACAATGAGCAGTTCTTC,CASSLGVLSSYNEQFF
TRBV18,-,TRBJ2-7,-,TGTGCCAGCTCACCACTCGGGGACGAGCAGTACTTC,CASSPLGDEQYF
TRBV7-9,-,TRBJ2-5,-,TGTGCCAGCAGCTCGCTGGTCCTCGTCAGGAAAGAGACCCAGTACTTC,CASSSLVLVRKETQYF
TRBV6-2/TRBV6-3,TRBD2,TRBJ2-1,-,TGTGCCAGCAGTGACCGGGACGGGAGGGGTAATGAGCAGTTCTTC,CASSDRDGRGNEQFF
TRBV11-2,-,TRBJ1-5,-,TGTGCCAGCAGCTCGACAAATCAGCCCCAGCATTTT,CASSSTNQPQHF
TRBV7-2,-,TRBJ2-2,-,TGTGCCAGCAGCTTTTATGACACCGGGGAGCTGTTTTTT,CASSFYDTGELFF
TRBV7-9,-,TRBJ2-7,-,TGTGCCAGCAGCTACAGCAGGGCCCCCCAGTACTTC,CASSYSRAPQYF